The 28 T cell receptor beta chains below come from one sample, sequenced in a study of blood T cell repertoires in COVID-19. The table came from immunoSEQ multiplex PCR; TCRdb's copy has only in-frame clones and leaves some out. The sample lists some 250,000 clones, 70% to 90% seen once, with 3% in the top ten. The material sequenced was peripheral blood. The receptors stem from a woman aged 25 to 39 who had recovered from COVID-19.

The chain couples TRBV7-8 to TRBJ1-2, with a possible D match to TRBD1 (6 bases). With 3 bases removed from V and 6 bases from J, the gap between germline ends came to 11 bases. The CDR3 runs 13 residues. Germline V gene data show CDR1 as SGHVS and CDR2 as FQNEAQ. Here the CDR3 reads CASSFLTGNGYTF. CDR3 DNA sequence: TGTGCCAGCAGCTTCCTAACAGGGAATGGCTACACCTTC.

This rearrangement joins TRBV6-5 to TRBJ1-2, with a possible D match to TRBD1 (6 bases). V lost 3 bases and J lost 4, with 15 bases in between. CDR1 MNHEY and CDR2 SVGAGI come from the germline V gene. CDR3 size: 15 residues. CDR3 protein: CASSYEYRGSYGYTF. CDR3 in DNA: TGTGCCAGCAGTTATGAATATAGGGGGTCCTATGGCTACACCTTC.

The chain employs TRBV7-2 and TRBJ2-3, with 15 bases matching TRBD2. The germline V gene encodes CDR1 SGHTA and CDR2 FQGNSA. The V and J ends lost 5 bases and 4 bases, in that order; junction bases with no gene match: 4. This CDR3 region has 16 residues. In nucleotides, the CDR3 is TGTGCCAGCAGCAAGGGACTAGCGGGGGGTGCAGATACGCAGTATTTT. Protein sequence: CASSKGLAGGADTQYF.

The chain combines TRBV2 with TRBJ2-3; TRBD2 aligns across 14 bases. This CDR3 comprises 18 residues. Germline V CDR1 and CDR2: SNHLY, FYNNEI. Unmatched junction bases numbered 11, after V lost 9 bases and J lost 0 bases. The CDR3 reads CARRRRLAGGPSTDTQYF. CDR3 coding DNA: TGTGCCAGGCGCCGCCGACTAGCGGGGGGGCCTAGCACAGATACGCAGTATTTT.

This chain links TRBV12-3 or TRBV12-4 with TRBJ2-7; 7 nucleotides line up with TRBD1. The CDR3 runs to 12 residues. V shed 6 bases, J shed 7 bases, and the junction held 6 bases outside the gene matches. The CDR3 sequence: CASSPRGSEQYF. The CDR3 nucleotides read TGTGCCAGCAGCCCCAGGGGGAGTGAGCAGTACTTC.

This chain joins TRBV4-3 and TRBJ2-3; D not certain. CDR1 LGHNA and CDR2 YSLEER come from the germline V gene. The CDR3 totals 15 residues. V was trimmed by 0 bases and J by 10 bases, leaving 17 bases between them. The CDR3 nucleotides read TGCGCCAGCAGCCAAGATCCGGCAGGCTCCAGGCCGCAGTATTTT. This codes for CASSQDPAGSRPQYF.

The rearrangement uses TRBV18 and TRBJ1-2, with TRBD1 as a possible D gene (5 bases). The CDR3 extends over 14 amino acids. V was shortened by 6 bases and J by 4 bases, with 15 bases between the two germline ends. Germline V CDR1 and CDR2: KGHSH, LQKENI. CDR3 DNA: TGTGCCAGCTCCCAAAGGGACTCTTCCTATGGCTACACCTTC. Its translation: CASSQRDSSYGYTF.

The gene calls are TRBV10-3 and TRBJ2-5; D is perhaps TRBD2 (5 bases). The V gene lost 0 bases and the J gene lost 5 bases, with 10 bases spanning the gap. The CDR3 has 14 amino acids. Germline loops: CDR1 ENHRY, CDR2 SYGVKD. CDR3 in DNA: TGTGCCATCAGTGAGTCGTGGAGAGGGGAGACCCAGTACTTC. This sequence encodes CAISESWRGETQYF.

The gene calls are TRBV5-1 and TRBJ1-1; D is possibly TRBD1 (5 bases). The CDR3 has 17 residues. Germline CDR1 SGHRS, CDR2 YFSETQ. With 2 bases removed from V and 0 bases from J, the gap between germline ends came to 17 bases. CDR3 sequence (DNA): TGCGCCAGCAGCTTCGTCCAGGGCGCGATTTTGAACACTGAAGCTTTCTTT. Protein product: CASSFVQGAILNTEAFF.

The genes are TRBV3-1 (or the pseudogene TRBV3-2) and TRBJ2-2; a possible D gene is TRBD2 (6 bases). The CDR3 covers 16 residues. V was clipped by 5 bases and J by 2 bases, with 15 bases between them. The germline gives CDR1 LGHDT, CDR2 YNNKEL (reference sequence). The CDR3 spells CASSSLSGGNTGELFF. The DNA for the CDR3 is TGTGCCAGCAGCTCTCTTTCCGGGGGAAACACCGGGGAGCTGTTTTTT.

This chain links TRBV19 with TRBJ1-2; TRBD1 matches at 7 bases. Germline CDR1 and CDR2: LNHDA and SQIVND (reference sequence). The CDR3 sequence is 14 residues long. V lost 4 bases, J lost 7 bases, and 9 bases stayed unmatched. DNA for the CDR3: TGTGCCAGTAGTAGGAGAACAGGGGTCGGTGGCTACACCTTC. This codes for CASSRRTGVGGYTF.

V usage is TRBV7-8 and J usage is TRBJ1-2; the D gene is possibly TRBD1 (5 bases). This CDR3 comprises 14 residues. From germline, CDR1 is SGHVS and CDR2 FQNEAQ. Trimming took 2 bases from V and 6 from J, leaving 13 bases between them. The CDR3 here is CASSLRSGDNGYTF. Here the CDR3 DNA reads TGTGCCAGCAGCTTAAGATCGGGGGATAATGGCTACACCTTC.

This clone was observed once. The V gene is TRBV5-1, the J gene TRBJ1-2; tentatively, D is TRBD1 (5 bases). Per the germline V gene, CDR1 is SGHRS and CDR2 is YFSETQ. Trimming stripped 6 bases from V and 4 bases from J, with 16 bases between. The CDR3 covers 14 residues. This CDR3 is CASTARGGTYGYTF. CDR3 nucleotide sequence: TGCGCCAGCACGGCCCGTGGAGGGACCTATGGCTACACCTTC.

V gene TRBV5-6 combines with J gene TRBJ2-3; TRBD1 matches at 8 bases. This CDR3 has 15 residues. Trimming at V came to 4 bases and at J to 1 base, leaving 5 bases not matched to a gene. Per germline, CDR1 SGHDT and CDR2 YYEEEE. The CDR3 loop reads CASSIGQGGTDTQYF. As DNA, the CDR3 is TGTGCCAGCAGCATCGGACAGGGAGGCACAGATACGCAGTATTTT.

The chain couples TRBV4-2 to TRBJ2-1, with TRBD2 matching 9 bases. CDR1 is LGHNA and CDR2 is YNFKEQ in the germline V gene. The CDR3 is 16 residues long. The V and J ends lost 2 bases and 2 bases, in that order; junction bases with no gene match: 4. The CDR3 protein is CASSQISGGAYNEQFF. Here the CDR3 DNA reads TGTGCCAGCAGCCAAATTAGCGGGGGTGCCTACAATGAGCAGTTCTTC.

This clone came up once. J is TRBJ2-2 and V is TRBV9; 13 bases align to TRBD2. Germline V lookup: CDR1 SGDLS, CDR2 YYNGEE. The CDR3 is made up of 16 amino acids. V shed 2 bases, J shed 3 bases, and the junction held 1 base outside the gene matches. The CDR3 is CASSVTSGGDTGELFF. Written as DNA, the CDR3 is TGTGCCAGCAGCGTTACTAGCGGGGGGGACACCGGGGAGCTGTTTTTT.

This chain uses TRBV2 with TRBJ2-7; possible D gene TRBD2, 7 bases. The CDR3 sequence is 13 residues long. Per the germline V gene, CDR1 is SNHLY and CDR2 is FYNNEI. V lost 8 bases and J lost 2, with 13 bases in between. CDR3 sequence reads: CASGGAGAYEQYF. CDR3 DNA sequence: TGTGCCAGCGGGGGGGCGGGGGCCTACGAGCAGTACTTC.

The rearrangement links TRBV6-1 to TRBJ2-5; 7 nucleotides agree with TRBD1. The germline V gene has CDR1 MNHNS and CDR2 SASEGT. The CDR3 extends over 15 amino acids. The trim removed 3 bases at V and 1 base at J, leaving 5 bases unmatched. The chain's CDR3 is CASSDEGDSQETQYF. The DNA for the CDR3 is TGTGCCAGCAGTGATGAGGGGGACAGCCAAGAGACCCAGTACTTC.

CDR3 amino acids: CASSPKTPGTYSLNTEAFF. As DNA, the CDR3 is TGTGCCAGCAGCCCCAAAACCCCCGGGACATATTCTCTGAACACTGAAGCTTTCTTT. This chain joins TRBV27 and TRBJ1-1; TRBD1 is a possible D gene (6 bases). Trimming pared 6 bases from V and 0 bases from J, leaving 26 bases between. Looked up from germline, CDR1 is MNHEY and CDR2 is SMNVEV (reference sequence). The CDR3 contains 19 residues.

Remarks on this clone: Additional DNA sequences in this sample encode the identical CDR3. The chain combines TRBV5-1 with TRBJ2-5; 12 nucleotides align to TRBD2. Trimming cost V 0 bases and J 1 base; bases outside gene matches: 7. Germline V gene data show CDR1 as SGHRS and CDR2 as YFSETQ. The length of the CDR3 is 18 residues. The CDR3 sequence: CASSLGLAGGPLQETQYF. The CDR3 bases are TGCGCCAGCAGCTTGGGGCTAGCGGGGGGGCCCCTCCAAGAGACCCAGTACTTC.

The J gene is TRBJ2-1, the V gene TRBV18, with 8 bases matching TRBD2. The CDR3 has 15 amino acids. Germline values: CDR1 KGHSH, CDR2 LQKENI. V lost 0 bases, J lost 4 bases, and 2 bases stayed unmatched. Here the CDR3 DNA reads TGTGCCAGCTCACCACCGGCGGGGGGATACAATGAGCAGTTCTTC. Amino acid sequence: CASSPPAGGYNEQFF.

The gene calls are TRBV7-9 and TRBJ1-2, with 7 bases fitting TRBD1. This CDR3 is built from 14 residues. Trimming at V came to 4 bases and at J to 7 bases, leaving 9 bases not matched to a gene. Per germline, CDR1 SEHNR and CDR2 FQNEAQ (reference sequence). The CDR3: CASSSSTGVGGYTF. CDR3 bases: TGTGCCAGCAGCTCCAGCACAGGGGTCGGTGGCTACACCTTC.

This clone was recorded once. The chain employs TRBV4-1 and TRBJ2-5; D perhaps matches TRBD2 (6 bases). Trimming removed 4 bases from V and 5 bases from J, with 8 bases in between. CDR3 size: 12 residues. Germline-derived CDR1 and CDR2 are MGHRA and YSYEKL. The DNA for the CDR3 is TGCGCCAGCAGCCCGGGGAGGGAGACCCAGTACTTC. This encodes CASSPGRETQYF.

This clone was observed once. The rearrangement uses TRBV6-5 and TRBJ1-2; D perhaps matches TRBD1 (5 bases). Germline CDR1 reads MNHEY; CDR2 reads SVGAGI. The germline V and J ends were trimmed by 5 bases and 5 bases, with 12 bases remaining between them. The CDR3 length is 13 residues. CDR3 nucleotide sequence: TGTGCCAGCAGTCCCCCAGGGAGGTATGGCTACACCTTC. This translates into CASSPPGRYGYTF.

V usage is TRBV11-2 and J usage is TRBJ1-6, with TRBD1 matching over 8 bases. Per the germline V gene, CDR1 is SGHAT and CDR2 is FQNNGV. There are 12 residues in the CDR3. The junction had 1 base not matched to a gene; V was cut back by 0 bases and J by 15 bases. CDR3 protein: CASSLEQGVLHF. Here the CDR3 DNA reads TGTGCCAGCAGCTTAGAACAGGGGGTCCTCCACTTT.

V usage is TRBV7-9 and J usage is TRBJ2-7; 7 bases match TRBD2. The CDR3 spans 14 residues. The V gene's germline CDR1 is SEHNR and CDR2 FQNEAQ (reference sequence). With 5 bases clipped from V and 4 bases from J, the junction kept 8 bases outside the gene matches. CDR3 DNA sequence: TGTGCCAGCAGCCCGTGGGGGGGGTCATACGAGCAGTACTTC. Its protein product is CASSPWGGSYEQYF. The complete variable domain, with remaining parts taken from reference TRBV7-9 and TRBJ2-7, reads DTGVSQNPRHKITKRGQNVTFRCDPISEHNRLYWYRQTLGQGPEFLTYFQNEAQLEKSRLLSDRFSAERPKGSFSTLEIQRTEQGDSAMYLCASSPWGGSYEQYFGPGTRLTVT.

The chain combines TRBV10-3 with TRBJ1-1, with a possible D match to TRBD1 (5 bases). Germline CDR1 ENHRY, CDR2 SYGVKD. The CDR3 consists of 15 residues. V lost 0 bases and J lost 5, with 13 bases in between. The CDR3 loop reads CAISESRAGMTEAFF. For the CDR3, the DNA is TGTGCCATCAGTGAGTCTCGGGCAGGGATGACTGAAGCTTTCTTT.

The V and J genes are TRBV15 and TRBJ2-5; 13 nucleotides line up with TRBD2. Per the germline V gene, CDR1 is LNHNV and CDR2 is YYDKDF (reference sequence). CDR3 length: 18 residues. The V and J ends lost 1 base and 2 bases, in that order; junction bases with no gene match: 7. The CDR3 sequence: CATSRGTSGGSSQETQYF. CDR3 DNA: TGTGCCACCAGCAGAGGGACTAGCGGGGGCAGTTCTCAAGAGACCCAGTACTTC.